These 21 T cell receptor beta chains came from one sample sequenced in a study of T cell responses to AZD1222 COVID-19 vaccine. Assay: immunoSEQ multiplex PCR; the TCRdb copy retains only in-frame clones and omits some. The sample lists approximately 82,000 clones, around 83% seen once, with approximately 13% in the top ten. Sequences were derived from peripheral blood, sampled on day 0 of AZD1222 vaccination. These receptors all stem from an adult in good health.

The chain carries TRBV20-1 and TRBJ2-7; tentatively, D is TRBD1 (5 bases). V gave up 7 bases and J gave up 3 bases, with 10 bases separating them. CDR1 is DFQATT, CDR2 SNEGSKA, per germline (reference sequence). The CDR3 has 11 residues. This CDR3 reads CSGQIFYEQYF. CDR3 coding DNA: TGCAGTGGACAGATATTCTACGAGCAGTACTTC.

The V and J genes are TRBV7-6 and TRBJ2-2, with 13 bases aligning to TRBD2. The junction had 10 bases not matched to a gene; V was cut back by 5 bases and J by 1 base. The CDR3 is 19 amino acids. Per germline, CDR1 SGHVS and CDR2 FNYEAQ. The CDR3 DNA reads TGTGCCAGCAGCCCAGCTGTAGGACTAGCGGGGGAGAACACCGGGGAGCTGTTTTTT. Encoded protein: CASSPAVGLAGENTGELFF.

This clone was seen a handful of times. The chain has TRBV18 and TRBJ1-1, with D unclear. Trimming cost V 2 bases and J 3 bases, with 7 bases left between them. The CDR3 extends over 13 amino acids. Germline loops: CDR1 KGHSH, CDR2 LQKENI. CDR3 DNA: TGTGCCAGCTCACCAATGGCGGACACTGAAGCTTTCTTT. Translated, it gives CASSPMADTEAFF.

This chain joins TRBV30 and TRBJ1-5; tentatively, D is TRBD1 (6 bases). Germline values: CDR1 GTSNPN, CDR2 SVGIG (reference sequence). This CDR3 region has 14 residues. The V end lost 3 bases, the J end lost 1 base, and 10 bases lay between the germline ends. In DNA, the CDR3 is TGTGCCTGGAGGGGGGGCCTAAGCAATCAGCCCCAGCATTTT. Translated, it gives CAWRGGLSNQPQHF.

This chain uses TRBV4-3 with TRBJ2-1; TRBD2 aligns across 7 bases. The CDR3 is 16 residues long. Germline CDR1 is LGHNA and CDR2 is YSLEER. The trim removed 4 bases at V and 6 bases at J, leaving 12 bases unmatched. In nucleotides, the CDR3 is TGCGCCAGCAGCCCCCCGTACCGGGGGGAGTCCAATGAGCAGTTCTTC. It yields the protein CASSPPYRGESNEQFF.

This clone was observed a few times. Here the CDR3 DNA reads TGTGCCAGCAGCCAAGTCATCAGCGGCGGCGCGGCTTTCTTT. This gives the protein CASSQVISGGAAFF. The chain employs TRBV14 and TRBJ1-1; D call uncertain. Deletions cut 1 base from V and 11 bases from J, with 17 bases between. Germline V gene data show CDR1 as SGHDN and CDR2 as FVKESK. The CDR3 runs to 14 residues.

The chain has TRBV15 and TRBJ2-7; TRBD1 is a possible D gene (5 bases). The germline V gene encodes CDR1 LNHNV and CDR2 YYDKDF (reference sequence). This CDR3 region has 15 residues. V shed 3 bases and J shed 7 bases, with 19 bases lying between them. The CDR3 DNA is TGTGCCACCAGCAGTTACAGGAACAGAGTGGGTGAGCAGTACTTC. Its translation is CATSSYRNRVGEQYF.

The chain combines TRBV3-1 (or the pseudogene TRBV3-2) with TRBJ1-2, with D hard to call. This CDR3 has 18 residues. Trimming shortened V by 3 bases and J by 4 bases, and 24 bases separated the two germline ends. Germline CDR1 reads LGHDT; CDR2 reads YNNKEL (reference sequence). The CDR3 DNA follows: TGTGCCAGCAGCCACCCCCGAGCCGGTGGAGCGCGCATCTATGGCTACACCTTC. This translates into CASSHPRAGGARIYGYTF.

The chain employs TRBV7-3 and TRBJ2-7; D is undetermined. This CDR3 spans 13 amino acids. V was clipped by 3 bases and J by 0 bases, with 6 bases between them. Germline CDR1 is SGHTA and CDR2 is FQGTGA. The CDR3 nucleotides read TGTGCCAGCAGCTTCGCCCCCTCCTACGAGCAGTACTTC. It yields the protein CASSFAPSYEQYF.

This clone has a handful of counts. The chain recombines TRBV24-1 with TRBJ2-1, with 8 bases fitting TRBD1. V lost 4 bases and J lost 0; bases outside the gene matches: 13. The CDR3 covers 19 residues. Germline CDR1 KGHDR, CDR2 SFDVKD. The DNA for the CDR3 is TGTGCCACCAGTGAGGACTCCGGGACAGGCCTTAGCTCCTACAATGAGCAGTTCTTC. Translating it yields CATSEDSGTGLSSYNEQFF.

The chain couples TRBV6-6 to TRBJ2-7; 7 nucleotides line up with TRBD1. Germline CDR1 is MNHNY and CDR2 is SVGAGI (reference sequence). The CDR3 totals 13 residues. V shed 5 bases, J shed 5 bases, and the junction held 6 bases outside the gene matches. The CDR3 reads CASSKHRGHEQYF. DNA of the CDR3: TGTGCCAGCAGTAAGCACAGGGGCCACGAGCAGTACTTC.

This sequence joins TRBV6-5 and TRBJ2-7; D is unclear. This CDR3 is built from 16 residues. The V gene lost 3 bases and the J gene lost 1 base, with 16 bases spanning the gap. CDR1 and CDR2 from the germline V gene are MNHEY and SVGAGI. This CDR3 is CASSYNVVAASYEQYF. CDR3 DNA sequence: TGTGCCAGCAGTTATAACGTTGTGGCGGCGTCCTACGAGCAGTACTTC.

The V call is TRBV5-6, the J call TRBJ1-6; D unclear. This CDR3 region has 14 residues. V lost 0 bases to trimming and J lost 7 bases, with 8 bases between them. Germline V lookup: CDR1 SGHDT, CDR2 YYEEEE. The DNA for the CDR3 is TGTGCCAGCAGCTTGGCTCAGCACAATTCACCCCTCCACTTT. Translating gives CASSLAQHNSPLHF.

The gene calls are TRBV6-5 and TRBJ1-5; the match to TRBD1 covers 7 bases. The CDR3 has 13 residues. The germline CDR1 and CDR2 sequences are MNHEY and SVGAGI. J gave up 6 bases and V 8 bases, and 7 bases lay outside the gene matches. CDR3 in amino acids: CASATGTAQPQHF. The CDR3 coding sequence is TGTGCCAGCGCGACAGGGACCGCTCAGCCCCAGCATTTT.

CDR3 in amino acids: CASSLSVTTDTQYF. CDR3 nucleotide sequence: TGTGCCAGCAGCTTATCGGTCACCACAGATACGCAGTATTTT. The chain combines TRBV7-3 with TRBJ2-3; D is unresolved. This CDR3 is built from 14 residues. The germline V gene has CDR1 SGHTA and CDR2 FQGTGA. V shed 2 bases and J shed 2 bases, with 8 bases lying between them.

The chain uses TRBV27 and TRBJ1-5, with D maybe TRBD1 (6 bases). Trimming took off 8 bases at V and 6 bases at J, with 20 bases between the two ends. CDR3 length: 15 amino acids. The germline V gene encodes CDR1 MNHEY and CDR2 SMNVEV (reference sequence). The CDR3: CASGRGQGKLQPQHF. The CDR3 bases are TGTGCCAGCGGCCGGGGGCAGGGGAAACTTCAGCCCCAGCATTTT.

Only one count was recorded for this clone. The CDR3: CASSVGTPNYLGEQFF. CDR3 coding DNA: TGTGCCAGCAGCGTAGGGACACCAAACTACCTAGGGGAGCAGTTCTTC. J is TRBJ2-1 and V is TRBV9; perhaps TRBD1 as D (5 bases). Germline loops: CDR1 SGDLS, CDR2 YYNGEE. CDR3 length: 16 amino acids. V lost 0 bases to trimming and J lost 10 bases, with 20 bases between them.

This clone ranks as medium-sized (0.01 to 0.1%). The V call is TRBV7-2, the J call TRBJ1-5, with 9 bases aligning to TRBD1. The CDR3 runs to 15 residues. The V gene end was trimmed by 5 bases and the J gene end by 4 bases; junction bases not matched to a gene: 6. From germline, CDR1 is SGHTA and CDR2 FQGNSA. This CDR3 is CASSLRQGGNQPQHF. The CDR3 coding sequence is TGTGCCAGCAGCCTGAGACAGGGGGGAAATCAGCCCCAGCATTTT.

The V gene is TRBV2, the J gene TRBJ1-1; D is ambiguous. The V gene lost 7 bases and the J gene lost 8 bases, with 20 bases spanning the gap. CDR3 size: 14 residues. Germline CDR1 SNHLY, CDR2 FYNNEI. The CDR3 nucleotides read TGTGCCAGCACCGGGCTTCGGGGAGTGGGGGAAGCTTTCTTT. This sequence encodes CASTGLRGVGEAFF. Full variable domain (rest looked up from reference TRBV2 and TRBJ1-1): EPEVTQTPSHQVTQMGQEVILRCVPISNHLYFYWYRQILGQKVEFLVSFYNNEISEKSEIFDDQFSVERPDGSNFTLKIRSTKLEDSAMYFCASTGLRGVGEAFFGQGTRLTVV.

This sequence joins TRBV28 and TRBJ1-1, with 7 bases matching TRBD1. CDR3 size: 14 residues. Trimming removed 3 bases from V and 4 bases from J; junction bases left unmatched: 5. In germline, CDR1 is MDHEN, CDR2 SYDVKM. CDR3 nucleotide sequence: TGTGCCAGCAGTTTTGATGGGACAGTCACTGAAGCTTTCTTT. This gives the protein CASSFDGTVTEAFF.

This clone was counted a single time. The CDR3: CASSSRLAGATETQYF. CDR3 in DNA: TGTGCCAGCAGTTCCCGTTTAGCGGGGGCCACGGAGACCCAGTACTTC. The V gene is TRBV6-5, the J gene TRBJ2-5, with 9 bases that match TRBD2. Germline values: CDR1 MNHEY, CDR2 SVGAGI. V was clipped by 4 bases and J by 5 bases; unmatched bases: 11. The length of the CDR3 is 16 residues.